The 20 T cell receptor beta chains reported below all come from one sample, sequenced in a study of blood T cells in healthy people across ages. It was with a sample-barcoded 5' primer and a J-beta primer mix that a second PCR of roughly 7 to 12 cycles was run. TCRdb re-analysed the 5' RACE reads in MiXCR, keeping a single row per CDR3 protein. The sample yields some 1.5 million distinct CDR3 sequences, approximately 43% seen once. Material for sequencing was blood. These receptors all come from a woman under 30 in good health.

V and J are TRBV7-9 and TRBJ2-7; 7 bases are shared with TRBD2. Germline CDR1 is SEHNR and CDR2 is FQNEAQ (reference sequence). The length of the CDR3 is 14 residues. V gave up 5 bases and J gave up 1 base; unmatched junction bases: 5. CDR3 bases: TGTGCCAGCAGCGAGCGAGCGGGATCCTACGAGCAGTACTTC. Its protein product is CASSERAGSYEQYF.

This clonotype has only a few counts. V usage is TRBV10-3 and J usage is TRBJ2-7; 7 bases align to TRBD2. V lost 3 bases, J lost 2 bases, and 10 bases stayed unmatched. CDR3 size: 16 residues. Germline CDR1 and CDR2: ENHRY and SYGVKD. CDR3 in DNA: TGTGCCATCAGTGACATAACCAGCGGGGACCCCTACGAGCAGTACTTC. Protein product: CAISDITSGDPYEQYF.

The V gene is TRBV7-9, the J gene TRBJ1-2; D remains unclear. CDR3 length: 12 residues. Germline CDR1 and CDR2: SEHNR and FQNEAQ (reference sequence). V was trimmed by 6 bases and J by 7 bases, leaving 12 bases between them. The CDR3: CASRKDLSGYTF. CDR3 DNA sequence: TGTGCCAGCAGAAAAGACCTCTCTGGCTACACCTTC.

The gene calls are TRBV20-1 and TRBJ2-7; D may be TRBD1 (5 bases). The CDR3 runs 14 residues. V was shortened by 4 bases and J by 7 bases, with 20 bases between the two germline ends. Looked up from germline, CDR1 is DFQATT and CDR2 is SNEGSKA (reference sequence). The CDR3 reads CSAMGQTSLNEQYF. CDR3 nucleotide sequence: TGCAGTGCTATGGGGCAGACGAGTTTGAATGAGCAGTACTTC.

This clonotype was observed a handful of times. The V call is TRBV7-9, the J call TRBJ2-1; TRBD2 might be the D (6 bases). V was shortened by 3 bases and J by 7 bases, with 16 bases between the two germline ends. The CDR3 length is 15 residues. Germline CDR1 SEHNR, CDR2 FQNEAQ (reference sequence). The CDR3: CASSFGGTNWNEQFF. CDR3 DNA: TGTGCCAGCAGCTTCGGCGGGACCAACTGGAATGAGCAGTTCTTC.

The chain is built from TRBV7-9 and TRBJ2-7; no reliable D call. CDR3 length: 13 amino acids. CDR1 and CDR2 from the germline V gene are SEHNR and FQNEAQ (reference sequence). Trimming left V 5 bases short and J 9 bases short, with 17 bases between. The DNA for the CDR3 is TGTGCCAGCAGCCCTCGGAATATCGGTGTGCAGTACTTC. Its translation: CASSPRNIGVQYF. The full variable domain, with the rest looked up from reference TRBV7-9 and TRBJ2-7, is DTGVSQNPRHKITKRGQNVTFRCDPISEHNRLYWYRQTLGQGPEFLTYFQNEAQLEKSRLLSDRFSAERPKGSFSTLEIQRTEQGDSAMYLCASSPRNIGVQYFGPGTRLTVT.

The rearrangement uses TRBV27 and TRBJ2-1; no firm D call. The CDR3 loop spans 14 amino acids. Germline values: CDR1 MNHEY, CDR2 SMNVEV (reference sequence). The germline V and J ends were trimmed by 7 bases and 4 bases, with 14 bases remaining between them. CDR3 in amino acids: CASIWFASYNEQFF. The CDR3 DNA is TGTGCCAGCATTTGGTTCGCGAGTTACAATGAGCAGTTCTTC.

This clonotype occurred a few times. The chain couples TRBV6-2 or TRBV6-3 to TRBJ1-6; weak D call: TRBD1 (6 bases). The V end was cut by 5 bases, the J end by 7 bases, with 12 bases between. CDR1 and CDR2 (germline): MNHEY, SVGEGT. This CDR3 spans 14 amino acids. The chain's CDR3 is CASSQRGGNSPLHF. The CDR3 bases are TGTGCCAGCAGTCAACGAGGGGGAAATTCACCCCTCCACTTT.

This clonotype was seen more than once but under ten times. This may be a read error, as it is one base from a much larger clone. The chain combines TRBV30 with TRBJ2-5; no reliable D call. The J call may be in error: the DNA end matches TRBJ2-7 better. The CDR3 sequence is 15 residues long. Germline CDR1 GTSNPN, CDR2 SVGIG (reference sequence). As DNA, the CDR3 is TGTGCCTGGAGTGCATTCAGTAAAGTTCCCTACGAGCAGTACTTC. It is translated as CAWSAFSKVPYEQYF.

This clonotype turned up a few times. This chain uses TRBV5-1 with TRBJ2-3; the D gene is possibly TRBD2 (7 bases). The length of the CDR3 is 14 residues. V gave up 2 bases and J gave up 5 bases, with 12 bases separating them. Germline CDR1 reads SGHRS; CDR2 reads YFSETQ. The CDR3 region is CASSFRGAEDTQYF. CDR3 sequence (DNA): TGCGCCAGCAGCTTTCGGGGGGCCGAAGATACGCAGTATTTT. Full variable domain (outside the CDR3, taken from reference TRBV5-1 and TRBJ2-3): KAGVTQTPRYLIKTRGQQVTLSCSPISGHRSVSWYQQTPGQGLQFLFEYFSETQRNKGNFPGRFSGRQFSNSRSEMNVSTLELGDSALYLCASSFRGAEDTQYFGPGTRLTVL.

Note on this clonotype: A read error is possible here, since a much larger clone lies one base away. This sequence joins TRBV20-1 and TRBJ2-1, with a tentative D call TRBD2 (6 bases). Trimming shortened V by 5 bases and J by 9 bases, and 17 bases separated the two germline ends. The length of the CDR3 is 13 residues. Germline V gene lookup returns CDR1 DFQATT and CDR2 SNEGSKA (reference sequence). CDR3 region: CSAPDRDLGEQFF. In DNA form, the CDR3 reads TGCAGTGCTCCCGACCGGGACTTGGGTGAGCAGTTCTTC.

This clonotype was observed once. This CDR3 is missing its conserved last phenylalanine or tryptophan, likely due to a read error. No DNA is shown, since the ends of the CDR3 on it are uncertain; the CDR3 is the one TCRdb lists. This CDR3 reads CASSRWLQGDPVL. The chain combines TRBV7-2 with TRBJ2-5. Germline CDR1 is SGHTA and CDR2 is FQGNSA. The CDR3 has 13 amino acids, counting both end residues.

This sequence joins TRBV6-1 and TRBJ1-5; D is possibly TRBD1 (5 bases). Trimming removed 0 bases at V and 2 bases at J, with 11 bases between. Germline lookup yields CDR1 MNHNS and CDR2 SASEGT. This CDR3 is 16 amino acids long. CDR3 coding DNA: TGTGCCAGCAGTGAAGCCGGGGCGAGAGGCAATCAGCCCCAGCATTTT. Protein: CASSEAGARGNQPQHF.

This clonotype has more than one count but fewer than ten. This chain links TRBV12-3 or TRBV12-4 with TRBJ2-3; a possible D gene is TRBD1 (6 bases). The CDR3 contains 15 residues. V lost 6 bases, J lost 2 bases, and 15 bases lay in between. CDR3 region: CASSRRWTATDTQYF. CDR3 nucleotides: TGTGCCAGCAGCCGTCGTTGGACAGCCACAGATACGCAGTATTTT.

The rearrangement uses TRBV2 and TRBJ2-7, with D unresolved. Looked up from germline, CDR1 is SNHLY and CDR2 is FYNNEI. The CDR3 runs 12 residues. V was shortened by 3 bases and J by 6 bases, with 9 bases between the two germline ends. Here the CDR3 reads CASSDPDREQYF. The CDR3, as DNA: TGTGCCAGCAGTGACCCAGATCGCGAGCAGTACTTC.

The chain has TRBV5-1 and TRBJ2-1; TRBD2 aligns across 8 bases. TRBJ2-7 matches the DNA end more closely, so the J call is doubtful. This CDR3 contains 20 residues. Germline loops: CDR1 SGHRS, CDR2 YFSETQ. The CDR3 loop reads CASSLAPAGALLISYNEQYF. The CDR3 DNA reads as TGCGCCAGCAGCTTGGCTCCAGCGGGGGCCCTACTTATTTCCTACAATGAGCAGTACTTC.

The V and J genes are TRBV6-1 and TRBJ2-5, with D hard to call. The CDR3 consists of 12 residues. Trimming took off 2 bases at V and 4 bases at J, with 5 bases between the two ends. The germline gives CDR1 MNHNS, CDR2 SASEGT. CDR3: CASSEIRETQYF. Written as DNA, the CDR3 is TGTGCCAGCAGTGAAATTCGAGAGACCCAGTACTTC.

This chain's CDR3 is CASTSPQGPRTDTQYF. The CDR3 DNA is TGTGCCAGCACCAGCCCACAGGGACCGAGGACAGATACGCAGTATTTT. The V call is TRBV12-3 or TRBV12-4, the J call TRBJ2-3; weak D call: TRBD1 (6 bases). CDR3 length: 16 residues. The ends were cut back, 7 bases at V and 3 bases at J, with 20 bases in the middle.

The V call is TRBV29-1, the J call TRBJ1-1; weak D call: TRBD1 (5 bases). V gave up 8 bases and J gave up 3 bases, with 22 bases separating them. The CDR3 contains 15 residues. Germline V lookup: CDR1 SQVTM, CDR2 ANQGSEA. This chain's CDR3 is CSLSTQGGQDTEAFF. The CDR3 bases are TGCAGCCTTTCCACCCAGGGAGGGCAGGACACTGAAGCTTTCTTT.

This rearrangement joins TRBV11-2 to TRBJ2-7; perhaps TRBD2 as D (5 bases). The CDR3 runs 15 residues. V gave up 1 base and J gave up 7 bases, with 17 bases separating them. CDR1 and CDR2 (germline): SGHAT, FQNNGV. CDR3 DNA: TGTGCCAGCAGCTTAGGACTACTCCCTTACAATGAGCAGTACTTC. As protein: CASSLGLLPYNEQYF.